These T cell receptor beta chains were read from a single sample in a study of HIV-infected patients and healthy controls. TCRdb independently ran MiXCR on the 5' RACE reads; one entry per CDR3 protein. Among about 64,000 distinct CDR3 sequences listed, about 19% were seen once. The specimen sequenced was CD4+ T cells from blood. These receptors came from a human donor in good health. Each CDR3 is given with its conserved first and last residue. The order of the fields is D gene, CDR3 length, V gene, J gene, clone size, CDR3 protein, CDR3 DNA. A D gene is named only where the DNA matches it firmly. Size is omitted from some rows. Given values are once, few, many or a class for expanded clones.

d_call: .
cdr3_length: 17
v_call: TRBV5-1
j_call: TRBJ2-5
clone_size: .
cdr3_aa: CASSLELRVQNLGTQYF
cdr3_nt: TGCGCCAGCAGCTTGGAACTAAGGGTCCAGAATCTTGGGACCCAGTACTTC

d_call: .
cdr3_length: 15
v_call: TRBV15
j_call: TRBJ1-5
clone_size: .
cdr3_aa: CATSATGYGNQPQHF
cdr3_nt: TGTGCCACCAGCGCCACAGGTTACGGCAATCAGCCCCAGCATTTT

d_call: TRBD2
cdr3_length: 19
v_call: TRBV7-9
j_call: TRBJ2-3
clone_size: .
cdr3_aa: CASNRKTGLAGGSTDTQYF
cdr3_nt: TGTGCCAGCAACCGGAAAACGGGACTAGCGGGAGGCAGCACAGATACGCAGTATTTT

d_call: TRBD2
cdr3_length: 15
v_call: TRBV18
j_call: TRBJ2-1
clone_size: few
cdr3_aa: CASSLRLARYNEQFF
cdr3_nt: TGTGCCAGCTCACTCCGACTAGCGAGATACAATGAGCAGTTCTTC

d_call: .
cdr3_length: 13
v_call: TRBV2
j_call: TRBJ1-5
clone_size: few
cdr3_aa: CASWFGAGQPQHF
cdr3_nt: TGTGCCAGCTGGTTTGGGGCAGGTCAGCCCCAGCATTTT

d_call: .
cdr3_length: 12
v_call: TRBV2
j_call: TRBJ2-4
clone_size: .
cdr3_aa: CASSASSFDQYF
cdr3_nt: TGTGCCAGCAGTGCCTCTAGCTTTGATCAGTACTTC

d_call: TRBD2
cdr3_length: 16
v_call: TRBV5-4
j_call: TRBJ2-1
clone_size: .
cdr3_aa: CASSPGLAGGYNEQFF
cdr3_nt: TGTGCCAGCAGCCCGGGACTAGCGGGAGGATACAATGAGCAGTTCTTC

d_call: .
cdr3_length: 14
v_call: TRBV12-3/TRBV12-4
j_call: TRBJ1-2
clone_size: many
cdr3_aa: CASSLYQGKDGYTF
cdr3_nt: TGTGCCAGCAGTTTATACCAAGGGAAGGATGGCTACACCTTC

d_call: TRBD1
cdr3_length: 14
v_call: TRBV10-3
j_call: TRBJ1-1
clone_size: .
cdr3_aa: CAISGGGQVTEAFF
cdr3_nt: TGTGCCATCAGTGGGGGGGGACAGGTCACTGAAGCTTTCTTT

d_call: .
cdr3_length: 16
v_call: TRBV19
j_call: TRBJ1-5
clone_size: .
cdr3_aa: CASSITGVPPNQPQHF
cdr3_nt: TGTGCCAGTAGTATTACCGGGGTCCCCCCGAATCAGCCCCAGCATTTT

d_call: .
cdr3_length: 12
v_call: TRBV6-2/TRBV6-3
j_call: TRBJ1-2
clone_size: few
cdr3_aa: CASSYSADGYTF
cdr3_nt: TGTGCCAGCAGTTACTCGGCGGATGGCTACACCTTC

d_call: .
cdr3_length: 16
v_call: TRBV5-5
j_call: TRBJ2-7
clone_size: .
cdr3_aa: CASSLTGRGDYGEQYF
cdr3_nt: TGTGCCAGCAGCCTGACAGGGCGCGGGGATTATGGGGAGCAGTACTTC

d_call: .
cdr3_length: 14
v_call: TRBV7-9
j_call: TRBJ1-5
clone_size: few
cdr3_aa: CASSLEGSNQPQHF
cdr3_nt: TGTGCCAGCAGCTTAGAGGGGTCCAATCAGCCCCAGCATTTT

d_call: TRBD1
cdr3_length: 14
v_call: TRBV10-3
j_call: TRBJ2-7
clone_size: many
cdr3_aa: CAISENRGTYEQYF
cdr3_nt: TGTGCCATCAGTGAGAACAGGGGGACCTACGAGCAGTACTTC

d_call: .
cdr3_length: 13
v_call: TRBV5-1
j_call: TRBJ2-5
clone_size: few
cdr3_aa: CASSKSGAETQYF
cdr3_nt: TGCGCCAGCAGCAAATCAGGGGCAGAGACCCAGTACTTC

d_call: .
cdr3_length: 15
v_call: TRBV20-1
j_call: TRBJ1-1
clone_size: .
cdr3_aa: CSARGEAGLHTEAFF
cdr3_nt: TGCAGTGCTAGAGGCGAAGCAGGGTTACACACTGAAGCTTTCTTT

d_call: .
cdr3_length: 14
v_call: TRBV10-3
j_call: TRBJ1-1
clone_size: many
cdr3_aa: CATMKTGGDTEAFF
cdr3_nt: TGTGCCACCATGAAGACCGGGGGGGACACTGAAGCTTTCTTT

d_call: .
cdr3_length: 13
v_call: TRBV14
j_call: TRBJ1-2
clone_size: few
cdr3_aa: CASSQGGFSGYTF
cdr3_nt: TGTGCCAGCAGCCAAGGAGGTTTCTCTGGCTACACCTTC

d_call: TRBD1
cdr3_length: 15
v_call: TRBV29-1
j_call: TRBJ1-1
clone_size: many
cdr3_aa: CSVVPGQRFNTEAFF
cdr3_nt: TGCAGCGTAGTACCGGGACAGAGATTCAACACTGAAGCTTTCTTT

d_call: .
cdr3_length: 14
v_call: TRBV2
j_call: TRBJ1-6
clone_size: .
cdr3_aa: CASRRDGYNSPLHF
cdr3_nt: TGTGCCAGCCGCCGGGACGGGTATAATTCACCCCTCCACTTT

d_call: .
cdr3_length: 16
v_call: TRBV3-1
j_call: TRBJ2-2
clone_size: many
cdr3_aa: CASSNSGIKNTGELFF
cdr3_nt: TGTGCCAGCAGTAATAGCGGAATCAAGAACACCGGGGAGCTGTTTTTT